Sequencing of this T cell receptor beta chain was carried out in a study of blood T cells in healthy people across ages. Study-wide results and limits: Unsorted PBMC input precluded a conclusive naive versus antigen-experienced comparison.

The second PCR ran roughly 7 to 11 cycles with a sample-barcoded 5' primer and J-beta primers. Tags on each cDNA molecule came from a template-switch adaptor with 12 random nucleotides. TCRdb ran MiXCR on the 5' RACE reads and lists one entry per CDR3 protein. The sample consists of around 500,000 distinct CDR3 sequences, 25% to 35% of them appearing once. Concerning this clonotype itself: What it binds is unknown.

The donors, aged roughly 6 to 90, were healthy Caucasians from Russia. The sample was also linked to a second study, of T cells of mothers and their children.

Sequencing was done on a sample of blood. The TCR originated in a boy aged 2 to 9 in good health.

CDR3 DNA: TGTGCCAGCAATAAGGGAGGCCCCGAGCAGTACTTC. Its protein product is CASNKGGPEQYF. The chain couples TRBV6-6 to TRBJ2-5, with a possible D match to TRBD2 (6 bases). The DNA matches TRBJ2-7 better at its end, which makes the J call doubtful. Germline lookup yields CDR1 MNHNY and CDR2 SVGAGI (reference sequence). This CDR3 is built from 12 residues.